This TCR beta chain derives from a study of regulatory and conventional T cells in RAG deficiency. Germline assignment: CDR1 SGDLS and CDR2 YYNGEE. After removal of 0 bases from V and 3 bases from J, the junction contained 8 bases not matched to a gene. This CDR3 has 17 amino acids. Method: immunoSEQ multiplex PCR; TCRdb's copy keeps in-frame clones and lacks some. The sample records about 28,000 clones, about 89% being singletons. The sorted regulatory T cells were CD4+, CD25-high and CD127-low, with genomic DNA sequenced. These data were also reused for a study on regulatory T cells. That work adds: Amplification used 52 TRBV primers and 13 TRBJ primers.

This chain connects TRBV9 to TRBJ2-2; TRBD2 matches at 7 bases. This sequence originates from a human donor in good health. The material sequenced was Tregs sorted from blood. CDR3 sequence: CASSVEGTGGYTGELFF. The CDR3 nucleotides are TGTGCCAGCAGCGTAGAGGGAACGGGGGGATACACCGGGGAGCTGTTTTTT. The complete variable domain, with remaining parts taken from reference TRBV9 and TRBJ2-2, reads DSGVTQTPKHLITATGQRVTLRCSPRSGDLSVYWYQQSLDQGLQFLIQYYNGEERAKGNILERFSAQQFPDLHSELNLSSLELGDSALYFCASSVEGTGGYTGELFFGEGSRLTVL.